This is a list of T cell receptor beta chains from one sample in a study of early stage breast cancer tumors. Measured with immunoSEQ multiplex PCR; TCRdb has only the in-frame clones, and not every one. Of about 50,000 clones listed, 83% are singletons. The sequencing sample was made of blood. Receptors originate from a person aged 45-60 years with breast cancer. Each CDR3 is given with its conserved first and last residue. Each record gives: J gene, V gene, D gene, clone size, CDR3 DNA, CDR3 protein. A D gene is named only where the DNA matches it firmly. Size tells how often a clone was seen (once, few, many) or the class of an expanded clone, and some rows leave it out.

TRBJ1-2,TRBV28,NA,once,TGTGCCAGCAGTTTGTCAGGGGCTGCCAATGGCTACACCTTC,CASSLSGAANGYTF
TRBJ1-5,TRBV6-6,NA,NA,TGTGCCAGCAACCCGCAAAATAGCAATCAGCCCCAGCATTTT,CASNPQNSNQPQHF
TRBJ2-3,TRBV5-6,TRBD1,NA,TGTGCCAGCAGCTTGGTAGGGACAGGGTCATTCACAGATACGCAGTATTTT,CASSLVGTGSFTDTQYF
TRBJ2-3,TRBV18,TRBD1,NA,TGTGCCAGCTCACTTATGGTCACAGGGGGCGGAGAAGATACGCAGTATTTT,CASSLMVTGGGEDTQYF
TRBJ1-5,TRBV19,TRBD1,NA,TGTGCCAGTAGTATCTCGGGACAGAGCAATCAGCCCCAGCATTTT,CASSISGQSNQPQHF
TRBJ1-1,TRBV9,TRBD1,few,TGTGCCAGCAGCGTAGATTACAGGGGGAACACTGAAGCTTTCTTT,CASSVDYRGNTEAFF
TRBJ1-2,TRBV2,TRBD1,NA,TGTGCCAGCAGTGAAGGCGAGACAGGGTTCCCTGGCTACACCTTC,CASSEGETGFPGYTF
TRBJ2-3,TRBV10-3,TRBD2,once,TGTGCCACCCGGAGCGGGGGGCCGAGGTCAGATACGCAGTATTTT,CATRSGGPRSDTQYF
TRBJ1-5,TRBV27,TRBD1,NA,TGTGCCAGCAGATTCGGACAGGGAAATCAGCCCCAGCATTTT,CASRFGQGNQPQHF
TRBJ2-7,TRBV6-5,NA,NA,TGTGCCAGCAGTTACGGTCGTGGGGCGGGCTACGAGCAGTACTTC,CASSYGRGAGYEQYF
TRBJ1-2,TRBV4-3,NA,NA,TGCGCCAGCAGCCAGCCGGATAGCCCTGTGGGTGGCTACACCTTC,CASSQPDSPVGGYTF
TRBJ2-5,TRBV9,TRBD2,NA,TGTGCCAGCAGCTCATCGGACGGGAGGTCCGGGGAGACCCAGTACTTC,CASSSSDGRSGETQYF
TRBJ1-1,TRBV18,NA,once,TGTGCCAGCTCACCACCCCGCGAAACGACTTTCTTT,CASSPPRETTFF
TRBJ2-7,TRBV28,TRBD1,NA,TGTGCCAGCAGTTTGGGCCAGGACAGGGGTTCAACCTACGAGCAGTACTTC,CASSLGQDRGSTYEQYF
TRBJ2-1,TRBV18,TRBD2,NA,TGTGCCAGCTCGCTGGGGAGCGGGAGACCCAATGAGCAGTTCTTC,CASSLGSGRPNEQFF
TRBJ2-5,TRBV15,TRBD1,NA,TGTGCCACCAGCAGAGGAGGTGGGACAGGGAGGACTGAGACCCAGTACTTC,CATSRGGGTGRTETQYF
TRBJ1-2,TRBV7-2,NA,NA,TGTGCCAGCAGCTTAGATGAAGGATCTCTCTATGGCTACACCTTC,CASSLDEGSLYGYTF
TRBJ2-3,TRBV2,TRBD2,NA,TGTGCCAGCAGTCGGACTAGCGGGGTAACGGATACGCAGTATTTT,CASSRTSGVTDTQYF
TRBJ2-1,TRBV9,NA,NA,TGTGCCAGCAGCGTAGCCAGGTACAATGAGCAGTTCTTC,CASSVARYNEQFF
TRBJ2-6,TRBV6-6,NA,NA,TGTGCCAGCAGTCCGGGCTGGACAGCTGGGGCCAACGTCCTGACTTTC,CASSPGWTAGANVLTF
TRBJ2-7,TRBV6-5,TRBD1,NA,TGTGCCAGCAGTTACGGGCAGGGGGCATCCGAGCAGTACTTC,CASSYGQGASEQYF
TRBJ2-7,TRBV6-6,NA,NA,TGTGCCAGCAGTTCCTCAACTTACGAGCAGTACTTC,CASSSSTYEQYF
TRBJ2-5,TRBV6-5,TRBD1,NA,TGTGCCAGCGACAGGGGGAGGCGGGAGACCCAGTACTTC,CASDRGRRETQYF
TRBJ1-3,TRBV5-1,NA,once,TGCGCCAGCAGCTTGGGGGGGTCTGGAAACACCATATATTTT,CASSLGGSGNTIYF
TRBJ2-7,TRBV7-6,NA,NA,TGTGCCAGCAGCTTCGACAGAGCCTACGAGCAGTACTTC,CASSFDRAYEQYF